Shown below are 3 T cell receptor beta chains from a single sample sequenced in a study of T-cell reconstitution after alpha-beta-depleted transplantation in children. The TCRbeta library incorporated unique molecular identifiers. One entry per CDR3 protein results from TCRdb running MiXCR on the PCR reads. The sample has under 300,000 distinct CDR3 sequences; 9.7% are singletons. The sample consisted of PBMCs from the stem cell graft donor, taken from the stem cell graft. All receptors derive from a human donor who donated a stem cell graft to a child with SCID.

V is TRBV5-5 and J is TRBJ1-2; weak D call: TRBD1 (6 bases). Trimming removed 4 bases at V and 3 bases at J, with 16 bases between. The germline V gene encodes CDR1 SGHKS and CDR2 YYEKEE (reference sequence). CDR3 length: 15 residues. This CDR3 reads CASSTRGGRDYGYTF. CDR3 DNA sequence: TGTGCCAGCAGCACGAGGGGGGGGAGGGACTATGGCTACACCTTC.

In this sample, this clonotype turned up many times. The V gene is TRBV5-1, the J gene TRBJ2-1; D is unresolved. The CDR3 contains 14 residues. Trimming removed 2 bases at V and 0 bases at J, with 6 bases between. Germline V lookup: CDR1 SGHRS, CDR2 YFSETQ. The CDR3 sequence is CASSFGYSYNEQFF. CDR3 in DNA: TGCGCCAGCAGCTTCGGGTACTCCTACAATGAGCAGTTCTTC.

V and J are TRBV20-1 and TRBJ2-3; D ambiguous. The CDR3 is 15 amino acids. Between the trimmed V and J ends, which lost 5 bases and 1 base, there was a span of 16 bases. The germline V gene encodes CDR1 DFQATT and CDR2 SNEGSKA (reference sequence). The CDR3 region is CSAPIGRYCTDTQYF. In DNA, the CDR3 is TGCAGTGCTCCGATTGGGCGCTACTGCACAGATACGCAGTATTTT.